The clone carrying this T cell receptor (beta chain) was observed many times. The data were taken from a study of T cells in Graves' hyperthyroidism and ophthalmopathy. The CDR3 sequence is 17 residues long. CDR1 is ENHRY, CDR2 SYGVKD, per germline. Deletions cut 3 bases from V and 5 bases from J, with 23 bases between. Amplification of TCR beta CDR3 regions used RNA as the template. Using the HTBI primer set, a first-round RT-PCR was run on the TCR CDR3. TCRdb fed the multiplex PCR reads into MiXCR, producing one record per CDR3 protein. Of 470,000 or so distinct CDR3 sequences listed, 20% are singletons.

The chain links TRBV10-3 to TRBJ2-7; D is undetermined. The source of this sequence is a man between 18 and 29 years old with Graves' hyperthyroidism. Sequencing was carried out using blood. CDR3 protein: CAISELRWIGPLDEQYF. In DNA form, the CDR3 reads TGTGCCATCAGTGAATTGAGGTGGATAGGACCCCTTGACGAGCAGTACTTC.